This TCR beta chain is drawn from a study of blood T cell repertoires in COVID-19. On the study more broadly: Samples came from the United States, Italy and Spain, spanning acute and convalescent COVID-19. T cells, B-cell-depleted T cells, or PBMCs provided the cDNA or gDNA that served as material.

From germline, CDR1 is ENHRY and CDR2 SYGVKD. The V end lost 0 bases, the J end lost 12 bases, and 12 bases lay between the germline ends. The CDR3 length is 13 residues. Per the study methods: Amplification of reference gene primers was used by the study to estimate nucleated cell counts. This table comes from immunoSEQ multiplex PCR, and its TCRdb copy is limited to in-frame clones, with some not included. V and J calls and clone size are as listed in that table; D and trimming were resolved from the DNA. The table lists 200,000 to 250,000 clones, about 83% of them singletons. Input material: PBMCs or T cells enriched from blood (not recorded which). This sequence was found in a middle-aged woman who had recovered from COVID-19. The V and J genes are TRBV10-3 and TRBJ2-1; D perhaps matches TRBD2 (5 bases). Here the CDR3 DNA reads TGTGCCATCAGTGAGTCAGGTGTCGGGGTGCAGTTCTTC. Translating it yields CAISESGVGVQFF.